Listed here is a single T cell receptor beta chain. The CDR3 sequence is 15 residues long. V was clipped by 6 bases and J by 1 base; unmatched bases: 4. Germline V CDR1 and CDR2: SNHLY, FYNNEI. The data belong to a study of blood T cell repertoires in COVID-19. For the study at large: Acute and convalescent COVID-19 samples came from the United States, Italy and Spain.

TCRdb's table, derived via immunoSEQ multiplex PCR, lists solely in-frame clones and lacks some. The sample consists of 250,000 or so clones, about 84% of them appearing once. In assigning cohorts, the study relied on participant-reported clinical history. The V and J genes are TRBV2 and TRBJ2-2, with TRBD1 identical over 8 bases. The receptor comes from a man between 60 and 70 years old who had recovered from COVID-19. The specimen was PBMCs or T cells enriched from blood (not recorded which). Here the CDR3 DNA reads TGTGCCAGCAGCCAGGGGGCCTGGAACACCGGGGAGCTGTTTTTT. This translates into CASSQGAWNTGELFF.